The rows below give T cell receptor beta chains drawn from one sample of a study of blood T cell repertoires in COVID-19. The table came from immunoSEQ multiplex PCR; TCRdb's copy has only in-frame clones and leaves some out. This table has 200,000 to 250,000 clones, approximately 89% appearing once. Sequencing was performed on PBMCs or T cells enriched from blood (not recorded which). Receptors originate from a woman aged 25 to 39 who had been exposed to COVID-19. Each CDR3 is given with its conserved first and last residue. The order of the fields is clone size, D gene, V gene, J gene, CDR3 DNA, CDR3 protein. A D gene is named only where the DNA matches it firmly. Only some rows state a clone size, as once, few, many or a class for expanded clones.

size: NA
D: NA
V: TRBV2
J: TRBJ1-2
DNA: TGTGCCAGCAGTGTAGTGCAGGGCCATGGCTACACCTTC
CDR3: CASSVVQGHGYTF

size: NA
D: NA
V: TRBV7-9
J: TRBJ1-1
DNA: TGTGCCAGCAGCAAACACCCAGGGGCAGCCAACACTGAAGCTTTCTTT
CDR3: CASSKHPGAANTEAFF

size: NA
D: TRBD1
V: TRBV6-5
J: TRBJ1-5
DNA: TGTGCCAGCAGTCTAGACAGGGGGGAACAGCCCCAGCATTTT
CDR3: CASSLDRGEQPQHF

size: NA
D: NA
V: TRBV29-1
J: TRBJ1-1
DNA: TGCAGCGCCGTTGTCACTGAAGCTTTCTTT
CDR3: CSAVVTEAFF

size: once
D: NA
V: TRBV11-2
J: TRBJ2-4
DNA: TGTGCCAGCAGCTTGGTGGGGGCTACCAAAAACATTCAGTACTTC
CDR3: CASSLVGATKNIQYF

size: NA
D: NA
V: TRBV5-1
J: TRBJ1-1
DNA: TGCGCCAGCAGCTTAGCTCACAGGGCTAGGAACACTGAAGCTTTCTTT
CDR3: CASSLAHRARNTEAFF

size: NA
D: NA
V: TRBV7-9
J: TRBJ2-7
DNA: TGTGCCAGCAGCGGATTGATGGGACAATACGAGCAGTACTTC
CDR3: CASSGLMGQYEQYF

size: NA
D: NA
V: TRBV6-5
J: TRBJ1-5
DNA: TGTGCCAGCAGTTCGCAGGGGAGGGGTCAGCCCCAGCATTTT
CDR3: CASSSQGRGQPQHF

size: NA
D: NA
V: TRBV7-8
J: TRBJ2-5
DNA: TGTGCCAGCAGCTTTTTAGCAGAGACCCAGTACTTC
CDR3: CASSFLAETQYF

size: NA
D: TRBD1
V: TRBV5-1
J: TRBJ2-6
DNA: TGCGCCAGCAGCTTGGTGGTCGGGGACAGAAACTCTGGGGCCAACGTCCTGACTTTC
CDR3: CASSLVVGDRNSGANVLTF

size: once
D: TRBD2
V: TRBV5-1
J: TRBJ2-5
DNA: TGCGCCAGCAGCTTGTCTAGCGGCCAAGAGACCCAGTACTTC
CDR3: CASSLSSGQETQYF

size: NA
D: TRBD2
V: TRBV9
J: TRBJ2-3
DNA: TGTGCCAGCAGCCCACTAGCGGGAGTATGGGATACGCAGTATTTT
CDR3: CASSPLAGVWDTQYF

size: NA
D: NA
V: TRBV6-1
J: TRBJ1-5
DNA: TGTGCCAGCAGTGAATTTGAGGGGACTAATCAGCCCCAGCATTTT
CDR3: CASSEFEGTNQPQHF

size: NA
D: NA
V: TRBV7-9
J: TRBJ1-5
DNA: TGTGCCAGCAGCTCCCGACAAAGGGTAGGAGGGAGCAATCAGCCCCAGCATTTT
CDR3: CASSSRQRVGGSNQPQHF

size: NA
D: NA
V: TRBV11-2
J: TRBJ1-1
DNA: TGTGCCAGCAGCCTCCGGCGACTTCGTTTTTATACTTTCTTT
CDR3: CASSLRRLRFYTFF

size: NA
D: NA
V: TRBV7-9
J: TRBJ1-1
DNA: TGTGCCAGCGCGGGCACTTGGGACACTGAAGCTTTCTTT
CDR3: CASAGTWDTEAFF

size: NA
D: NA
V: TRBV7-6
J: TRBJ2-7
DNA: TGTGCCAGCAGCCCAAGGGGGAACGAGACCTACGAGCAGTACTTC
CDR3: CASSPRGNETYEQYF

size: NA
D: NA
V: TRBV28
J: TRBJ1-1
DNA: TGTGCCAGCAGTTTAATGATCGGGGTGAACACTGAAGCTTTCTTT
CDR3: CASSLMIGVNTEAFF

size: NA
D: TRBD2
V: TRBV2
J: TRBJ2-5
DNA: TGTGCCAGCAGTGGACTAGCGGGGTCCAGAAATCAAGAGACCCAGTACTTC
CDR3: CASSGLAGSRNQETQYF

size: NA
D: NA
V: TRBV14
J: TRBJ1-2
DNA: TGTGCCAGCAGCCAAGAAGTCGCAGGGGCCTATGGCTACACCTTC
CDR3: CASSQEVAGAYGYTF

size: NA
D: NA
V: TRBV4-1
J: TRBJ1-3
DNA: TGCGCCAGCAGCCAAGGAGCTCTCCGGGACAAGATAAACACCATATATTTT
CDR3: CASSQGALRDKINTIYF

size: NA
D: TRBD1
V: TRBV2
J: TRBJ1-6
DNA: TGTGCCAGCAGAGACAGGGGGGAAAAATCACCCCTCCACTTT
CDR3: CASRDRGEKSPLHF

size: NA
D: TRBD2
V: TRBV11-2
J: TRBJ2-1
DNA: TGTGCCAGCAGCCGATTAGCGGGAGCCAGCTCCTACAATGAGCAGTTCTTC
CDR3: CASSRLAGASSYNEQFF

size: NA
D: NA
V: TRBV4-1
J: TRBJ2-7
DNA: TGCGCCAGCAGCCAAGATGGGGGACAAGCCTACGAGCAGTACTTC
CDR3: CASSQDGGQAYEQYF

size: NA
D: NA
V: TRBV11-2
J: TRBJ2-7
DNA: TGTGCCAGCAGCCTCAGGTCCGGTGGGCCCACCATCCCCTACGAGCAGTACTTC
CDR3: CASSLRSGGPTIPYEQYF

size: NA
D: TRBD2
V: TRBV10-3
J: TRBJ2-7
DNA: TGTGCCATCAGTGAGTTGGGACTAGCGCAAACCACCTACGAGCAGTACTTC
CDR3: CAISELGLAQTTYEQYF

size: NA
D: TRBD1
V: TRBV11-3
J: TRBJ2-1
DNA: TGTGCCAGCAGCACCTCGACAGGGGACCTCTCCTACAATGAGCAGTTCTTC
CDR3: CASSTSTGDLSYNEQFF

size: NA
D: TRBD1
V: TRBV6-1
J: TRBJ2-4
DNA: TGTGCCAGCAGTGACGACCCCAGGGGGAGTAGGCAAAACATTCAGTACTTC
CDR3: CASSDDPRGSRQNIQYF

size: NA
D: TRBD2
V: TRBV6-5
J: TRBJ2-1
DNA: TGTGCCAGCAGTCTTAGCGGGACTGAGCAGTTCTTC
CDR3: CASSLSGTEQFF